The 23 T cell receptor beta chains listed next were all sequenced from one sample in a study of OX40 agonist ivuxolimab in advanced cancers. TCRdb's table, derived via immunoSEQ multiplex PCR, lists solely in-frame clones and lacks some. The table records about 79,000 clones, around 90% of them present only once. Here the sequenced sample was CD4+ or CD8+ T cells sorted from blood, taken in a trial of the OX40 agonist ivuxolimab. Receptors originate from an adult with an advanced solid tumor such as melanoma, head and neck, liver or kidney cancer.

The J gene is TRBJ1-5, the V gene TRBV19, with D unresolved. The germline CDR1 and CDR2 sequences are LNHDA and SQIVND (reference sequence). V was clipped by 4 bases and J by 2 bases, with 9 bases between them. The CDR3 contains 14 residues. CDR3 sequence reads: CASSRVLGNQPQHF. The CDR3 nucleotides read TGTGCCAGTAGTAGAGTGTTAGGCAATCAGCCCCAGCATTTT.

This clone is judged medium-sized. This chain links TRBV6-4 with TRBJ2-2; D gene ambiguous. The CDR3 covers 13 residues. Deletions cut 2 bases from V and 3 bases from J, with 4 bases between. Germline CDR1 MRHNA, CDR2 SNTAGT. Here the CDR3 reads CASSDGDTGELFF. The CDR3 bases are TGTGCCAGCAGTGACGGGGACACCGGGGAGCTGTTTTTT.

V gene TRBV9 combines with J gene TRBJ1-1, with TRBD1 as a possible D gene (6 bases). V was pared by 2 bases and J by 4 bases, with 12 bases between. This CDR3 is 14 amino acids long. Germline V gives CDR1 SGDLS, CDR2 YYNGEE. CDR3 sequence: CASSVTGSSTEAFF. The CDR3 nucleotides are TGTGCCAGCAGCGTTACAGGGTCTAGCACTGAAGCTTTCTTT.

The rearrangement joins TRBV18 to TRBJ1-2; D ambiguous. Trimming stripped 6 bases from V and 2 bases from J, with 7 bases between. The CDR3 length is 12 residues. Germline V CDR1 and CDR2: KGHSH, LQKENI. CDR3 sequence reads: CASSDGNYGYTF. The CDR3 bases are TGTGCCAGCTCGGACGGGAACTATGGCTACACCTTC.

The chain carries TRBV27 and TRBJ2-5, with TRBD2 matching over 11 bases. The last part of the DNA fits TRBJ2-7 better; the J call may be wrong. This CDR3 spans 15 amino acids. Germline loops: CDR1 MNHEY, CDR2 SMNVEV (reference sequence). The CDR3 here is CASSSVAGGPLEQYF. CDR3 nucleotide sequence: TGTGCCAGCAGTTCGGTAGCGGGGGGGCCCCTCGAGCAGTACTTC.

This clone was seen a single time. V is TRBV19 and J is TRBJ2-3; D gene unclear. Trimming removed 10 bases from V and 5 bases from J, with 28 bases in between. The CDR3 loop spans 17 amino acids. Germline V CDR1 and CDR2: LNHDA, SQIVND (reference sequence). The CDR3 protein is CAKGIRWAPICIDTQYF. CDR3 nucleotides: TGTGCCAAAGGGATTCGATGGGCGCCCATCTGCATAGATACGCAGTATTTT. The complete variable domain, with remaining parts taken from reference TRBV19 and TRBJ2-3, reads DGGITQSPKYLFRKEGQNVTLSCEQNLNHDAMYWYRQDPGQGLRLIYYSQIVNDFQKGDIAEGYSVSREKKESFPLTVTSAQKNPTAFYLCAKGIRWAPICIDTQYFGPGTRLTVL.

The rearrangement joins TRBV4-3 to TRBJ2-7; D gene ambiguous. V lost 1 base and J 2 bases, leaving 6 bases between the germline ends. Germline loops: CDR1 LGHNA, CDR2 YSLEER. The CDR3 spans 13 residues. The CDR3 region is CASSQGWAYEQYF. CDR3 DNA sequence: TGCGCCAGCAGCCAAGGCTGGGCCTACGAGCAGTACTTC.

V usage is TRBV5-1 and J usage is TRBJ2-7, with a weak D call TRBD2 (6 bases). Germline values: CDR1 SGHRS, CDR2 YFSETQ. This CDR3 contains 15 residues. V gave up 8 bases and J gave up 2 bases, with 20 bases separating them. CDR3 sequence: CASMEGRLTPYEQYF. CDR3 coding DNA: TGCGCCAGTATGGAGGGGCGCCTTACTCCCTACGAGCAGTACTTC.

Written as DNA, the CDR3 is TGTGCCAGCAGTCCGGGGACAGGGGGCAGGAACGAGCAGTACTTC. Translated, it gives CASSPGTGGRNEQYF. The gene calls are TRBV27 and TRBJ2-7; 12 positions agree with TRBD1. This CDR3 is built from 15 residues. Germline V lookup: CDR1 MNHEY, CDR2 SMNVEV (reference sequence). V was pared by 5 bases and J by 5 bases, with 7 bases of the junction left unmatched.

The rearrangement joins TRBV9 to TRBJ1-2; D is undetermined. The V gene lost 0 bases and the J gene lost 7 bases, with 19 bases spanning the gap. From germline, CDR1 is SGDLS and CDR2 YYNGEE. The CDR3 is 16 residues long. CDR3 DNA: TGTGCCAGCAGCGTAGCCTCCACCGGAGCCGGGAGTGGCTACACCTTC. Translating it yields CASSVASTGAGSGYTF.

V and J are TRBV6-1 and TRBJ2-3; the match to TRBD1 covers 7 bases. In germline, CDR1 is MNHNS, CDR2 SASEGT. V lost 7 bases to trimming and J lost 4 bases; unmatched junction nucleotides: 8. The CDR3 runs to 14 residues. The CDR3 sequence is CASIRQGLSDTQYF. The CDR3 DNA reads as TGTGCCAGCATCCGACAGGGATTGTCAGATACGCAGTATTTT.

This rearrangement joins TRBV13 to TRBJ2-5; possible D gene TRBD2, 6 bases. This CDR3 is 15 amino acids long. V was trimmed by 0 bases and J by 11 bases, leaving 19 bases between them. CDR1 is PRHDT and CDR2 is FYEKMQ in the germline V gene (reference sequence). The CDR3 is CASSLGGWAPGRQYF. CDR3 sequence (DNA): TGTGCCAGCAGCTTAGGCGGTTGGGCCCCGGGGAGGCAGTACTTC.

The V call is TRBV2, the J call TRBJ2-4, with 8 bases aligning to TRBD2. V lost 6 bases, J lost 8 bases, and 9 bases stayed unmatched. Looked up from germline, CDR1 is SNHLY and CDR2 is FYNNEI. The CDR3 runs to 14 residues. The CDR3 loop is CASSAPTSVHIQYF. The CDR3 nucleotides are TGTGCCAGCAGCGCACCGACTAGCGTACACATTCAGTACTTC.

This clone was recorded once. The chain carries TRBV14 and TRBJ1-2, with no clear D. The CDR3 consists of 13 residues. The ends were cut back, 4 bases at V and 2 bases at J, with 8 bases in the middle. Germline V gene lookup returns CDR1 SGHDN and CDR2 FVKESK. CDR3 in DNA: TGTGCCAGCAGCCCGGGAAAGAACTATGGCTACACCTTC. This encodes CASSPGKNYGYTF.

Note on this clone: Other DNA sequences in the same sample also yield this CDR3. This rearrangement joins TRBV6-5 to TRBJ1-2; no reliable D call. The CDR3 is 14 amino acids. V shed 0 bases and J shed 1 base, with 6 bases lying between them. The germline CDR1 and CDR2 sequences are MNHEY and SVGAGI. Here the CDR3 reads CASSYSEGNYGYTF. For the CDR3, the DNA is TGTGCCAGCAGTTACTCGGAGGGTAACTATGGCTACACCTTC.

This clone appeared once. The chain employs TRBV4-1 and TRBJ2-7; 7 positions match TRBD1. The J segment lost 5 bases and the V segment lost 3 bases, leaving 4 bases of the junction unmatched. Germline V gene data show CDR1 as MGHRA and CDR2 as YSYEKL. This CDR3 region has 13 residues. CDR3 nucleotide sequence: TGCGCCAGCAGCCACCCAGACAGGGACGAGCAGTACTTC. It is translated as CASSHPDRDEQYF.

The chain is built from TRBV4-2 and TRBJ2-7, with 10 bases that match TRBD1. The CDR3 covers 16 residues. CDR1 LGHNA and CDR2 YNFKEQ come from the germline V gene. The ends lost 1 base at V and 5 bases at J; junction bases unmatched: 8. Here the CDR3 reads CASSQATGTGANEQYF. Here the CDR3 DNA reads TGTGCCAGCAGCCAAGCGACCGGGACAGGGGCCAACGAGCAGTACTTC.

V and J are TRBV6-5 and TRBJ1-1, with D unresolved. CDR3 length: 15 residues. V gave up 2 bases and J gave up 1 base, with 11 bases separating them. Germline-derived CDR1 and CDR2 are MNHEY and SVGAGI. In nucleotides, the CDR3 is TGTGCCAGCAGTTACCCTCGCGACACGAACACTGAAGCTTTCTTT. Its protein is CASSYPRDTNTEAFF.

The chain recombines TRBV7-9 with TRBJ2-6; perhaps D is TRBD1 or TRBD2 (5 bases each). The CDR3 totals 17 residues. V gave up 2 bases and J gave up 2 bases, with 13 bases separating them. The germline V gene has CDR1 SEHNR and CDR2 FQNEAQ (reference sequence). The CDR3 DNA is TGTGCCAGCAGCTTATCCTCAGGGAGCCCTGGGGCCAACGTCCTGACTTTC. This sequence encodes CASSLSSGSPGANVLTF.

The chain carries TRBV25-1 and TRBJ2-5; the match to TRBD1 covers 11 bases. The CDR3 is 12 amino acids. Germline V gene data show CDR1 as MGHDK and CDR2 as SYGVNS. J lost 5 bases, V lost 9 bases, and 2 bases had no gene match. The CDR3 bases are TGTGCCAGTGGACAGGGGGCCGAGACCCAGTACTTC. Translation gives CASGQGAETQYF.

The genes are TRBV5-1 and TRBJ2-7; D unresolved. This CDR3 has 11 amino acids. Between the trimmed V and J ends, which lost 5 bases and 2 bases, there was a span of 5 bases. The V gene's germline CDR1 is SGHRS and CDR2 YFSETQ. The CDR3 bases are TGCGCCAGCAGACAGACCTACGAGCAGTACTTC. Translation: CASRQTYEQYF.

The gene calls are TRBV4-2 and TRBJ1-1, with 7 positions matching TRBD1. Trimming at V came to 3 bases and at J to 0 bases, leaving 4 bases not matched to a gene. Germline loops: CDR1 LGHNA, CDR2 YNFKEQ. The CDR3 has 15 residues. The CDR3 spells CASSHPTGMNTEAFF. The CDR3 nucleotides read TGTGCCAGCAGCCACCCGACAGGGATGAACACTGAAGCTTTCTTT.

In DNA form, the CDR3 reads TGTGCCAGCAGCACTAGACAGGGACCAGCCTACGAGCAGTACTTC. This gives the protein CASSTRQGPAYEQYF. The genes are TRBV7-9 and TRBJ2-7; TRBD1 agrees at 7 bases. V shed 5 bases and J 2 bases; nucleotides not matched to a gene: 9. Germline V gene sequence: CDR1 SEHNR, CDR2 FQNEAQ (reference sequence). The CDR3 has 15 residues.